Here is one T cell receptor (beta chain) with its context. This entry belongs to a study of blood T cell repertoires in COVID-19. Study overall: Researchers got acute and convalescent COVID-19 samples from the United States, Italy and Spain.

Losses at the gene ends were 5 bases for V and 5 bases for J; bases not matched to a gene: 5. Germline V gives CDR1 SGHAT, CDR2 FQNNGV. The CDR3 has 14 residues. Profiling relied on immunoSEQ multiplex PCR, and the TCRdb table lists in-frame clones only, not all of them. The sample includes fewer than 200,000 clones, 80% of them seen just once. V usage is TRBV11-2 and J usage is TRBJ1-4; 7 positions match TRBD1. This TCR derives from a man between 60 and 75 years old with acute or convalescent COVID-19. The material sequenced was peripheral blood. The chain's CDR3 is CASSPTGRNEKLFF. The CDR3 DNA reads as TGTGCCAGCAGCCCGACAGGGAGAAATGAAAAACTGTTTTTT.